A selection of T cell receptor beta chains follows, all from one sample in a study of cytomegalovirus exposure and HLA in healthy donors. The assay was immunoSEQ multiplex PCR, and TCRdb's table has in-frame clones only and misses some. The sample has about 240,000 clones, roughly 80% seen once. The specimen was PBMCs. Source of these receptors: a woman between 35 and 50 years old in good health and CMV-seropositive. The CDR3 runs from the conserved cysteine through the conserved F or W. D genes are given only for firm matches. Clone size, where shown, is once, few, many, or a class for clones that have expanded.

d_call j_call clone_size v_call cdr3_aa cdr3_nt
TRBD1 TRBJ1-2 NA TRBV7-9 CASSSGTAFAYGYTF TGTGCCAGCAGCTCCGGGACAGCCTTCGCTTATGGCTACACCTTC
NA TRBJ1-2 NA TRBV15 CATSRGQQGSYGYTF TGTGCCACCAGCAGGGGTCAACAGGGATCCTATGGCTACACCTTC
TRBD1 TRBJ1-6 NA TRBV19 CASSPDRVSAPLHF TGTGCCAGTAGCCCCGACAGGGTATCTGCACCCCTCCACTTT
TRBD2 TRBJ2-7 NA TRBV10-1 CASSENGLAGSSGQYF TGCGCCAGCAGTGAGAACGGGCTAGCGGGGTCCTCCGGGCAGTACTTC
NA TRBJ2-2 NA TRBV7-3 CASSPTASIPGELFF TGTGCCAGCAGCCCCACAGCATCGATCCCCGGGGAGCTGTTTTTT
TRBD2 TRBJ2-1 NA TRBV7-8 CASSLRSSGGTEQFF TGTGCCAGCAGCTTACGTTCTAGCGGGGGAACTGAGCAGTTCTTC
TRBD1 TRBJ1-2 few TRBV7-9 CASSLVSPGGNYGYTF TGTGCCAGCAGCTTAGTATCTCCAGGGGGGAACTATGGCTACACCTTC
TRBD2 TRBJ2-2 NA TRBV5-1 CASSLEAGANTGELFF TGCGCCAGCAGCTTGGAAGCGGGAGCGAACACCGGGGAGCTGTTTTTT
NA TRBJ2-7 few TRBV27 CASRLIIQGGSSYEQYF TGTGCCAGCAGGTTAATCATACAGGGGGGGAGTTCCTACGAGCAGTACTTC
TRBD2 TRBJ2-2 NA TRBV7-9 CASSLLAGGAGELFF TGTGCCAGCAGCCTACTAGCGGGAGGGGCCGGGGAGCTGTTTTTT
TRBD1 TRBJ2-5 once TRBV4-2 CASSQGENRGETQYF TGTGCCAGCAGCCAAGGGGAAAACAGGGGGGAGACCCAGTACTTC
NA TRBJ2-5 once TRBV5-6 CASSFPPGEETQYF TGTGCCAGCAGCTTTCCCCCAGGGGAAGAGACCCAGTACTTC
NA TRBJ2-7 few TRBV7-8 CASSSQTGLGYEQYF TGTGCCAGCAGCTCTCAGACAGGTTTGGGCTACGAGCAGTACTTC
NA TRBJ1-4 NA TRBV15 CATSIIRREKLFF TGTGCCACCAGCATCATAAGGCGGGAAAAACTGTTTTTT
NA TRBJ2-2 NA TRBV5-4 CASSLVQAGNTGELFF TGTGCCAGCAGCTTGGTTCAGGCGGGGAACACCGGGGAGCTGTTTTTT
NA TRBJ2-7 once TRBV27 CASSPGLDYEQYF TGTGCCAGCAGTCCGGGGTTGGACTACGAGCAGTACTTC
NA TRBJ2-3 NA TRBV4-2 CASSRSDSSTDTQYF TGTGCCAGCAGCCGGTCAGACTCCAGCACAGATACGCAGTATTTT
NA TRBJ1-4 NA TRBV5-1 CASSLAREAIREKLFF TGCGCCAGCAGCTTGGCCAGGGAGGCCATAAGAGAAAAACTGTTTTTT
TRBD1 TRBJ1-6 few TRBV7-2 CASSSRTGSSYNSPLHF TGTGCCAGCAGCTCTAGGACAGGTAGCTCCTATAATTCCCCCCTCCACTTT
NA TRBJ2-2 NA TRBV6-5 CASSTSGLLPGELFF TGTGCCAGCAGTACATCGGGACTTCTTCCCGGGGAGCTGTTTTTT
TRBD2 TRBJ2-3 NA TRBV4-1 CASRFAGVTDTQYF TGCGCCAGCAGATTCGCGGGGGTCACAGATACGCAGTATTTT
NA TRBJ1-1 NA TRBV2 CASSVQGNTEAFF TGTGCCAGCAGTGTACAGGGTAACACTGAAGCTTTCTTT
TRBD2 TRBJ2-5 NA TRBV7-2 CASSSTSGWETQYF TGTGCCAGCAGCTCCACTAGCGGGTGGGAGACCCAGTACTTC
NA TRBJ2-7 NA TRBV11-3 CASSLEGLGEQYF TGTGCCAGCAGCTTAGAGGGACTTGGGGAGCAGTACTTC
NA TRBJ2-2 NA TRBV5-4 CASSLGHPGNTGELFF TGTGCCAGCAGCTTGGGACACCCCGGGAACACCGGGGAGCTGTTTTTT
NA TRBJ1-5 NA TRBV6-1 CASTKQGNNQPQHF TGTGCCAGCACCAAACAGGGTAACAATCAGCCCCAGCATTTT
NA TRBJ1-1 NA TRBV29-1 CSVEWSSNTEAFF TGCAGCGTTGAATGGAGCTCGAACACTGAAGCTTTCTTT